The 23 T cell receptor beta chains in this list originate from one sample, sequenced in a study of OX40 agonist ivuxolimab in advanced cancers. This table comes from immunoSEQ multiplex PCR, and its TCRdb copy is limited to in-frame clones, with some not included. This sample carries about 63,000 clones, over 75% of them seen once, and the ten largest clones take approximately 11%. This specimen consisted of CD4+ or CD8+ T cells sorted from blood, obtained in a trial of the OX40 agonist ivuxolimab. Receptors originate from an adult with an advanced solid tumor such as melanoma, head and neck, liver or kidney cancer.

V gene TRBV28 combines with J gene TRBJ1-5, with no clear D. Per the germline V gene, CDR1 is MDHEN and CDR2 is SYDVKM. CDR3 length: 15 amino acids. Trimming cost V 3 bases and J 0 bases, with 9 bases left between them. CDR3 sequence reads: CASSFNRLSNQPQHF. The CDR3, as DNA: TGTGCCAGCAGTTTTAACAGACTTAGCAATCAGCCCCAGCATTTT.

CDR3 bases: TGTGCCAGCAGTCTACAGGGTCAAGGCGAGCAGTACTTC. This sequence encodes CASSLQGQGEQYF. This rearrangement joins TRBV6-6 to TRBJ2-7, with D perhaps TRBD1 (6 bases). Germline CDR1 MNHNY, CDR2 SVGAGI (reference sequence). V dropped 5 bases and J dropped 6 bases, with 14 bases sitting between them. The CDR3 sequence is 13 residues long.

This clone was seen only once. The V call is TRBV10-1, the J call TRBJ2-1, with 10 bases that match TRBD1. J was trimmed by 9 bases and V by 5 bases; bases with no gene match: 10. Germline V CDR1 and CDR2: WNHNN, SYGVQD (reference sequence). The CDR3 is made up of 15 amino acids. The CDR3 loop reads CASSPGTGDWFEQFF. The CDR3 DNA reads TGCGCCAGCAGTCCCGGGACAGGGGATTGGTTTGAGCAGTTCTTC.

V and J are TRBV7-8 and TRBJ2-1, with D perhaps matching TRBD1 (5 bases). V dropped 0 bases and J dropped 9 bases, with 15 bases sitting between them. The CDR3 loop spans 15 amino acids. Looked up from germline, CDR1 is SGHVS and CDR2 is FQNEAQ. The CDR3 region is CASSLAGARPAEQFF. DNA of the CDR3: TGTGCCAGCAGCTTAGCAGGGGCGAGGCCCGCTGAGCAGTTCTTC.

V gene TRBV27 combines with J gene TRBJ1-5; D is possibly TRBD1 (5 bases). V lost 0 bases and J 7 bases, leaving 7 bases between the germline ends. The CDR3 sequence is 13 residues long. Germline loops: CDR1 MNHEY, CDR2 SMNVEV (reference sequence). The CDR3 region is CASSLSGGQPQHF. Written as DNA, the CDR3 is TGTGCCAGCAGTTTATCCGGGGGGCAGCCCCAGCATTTT.

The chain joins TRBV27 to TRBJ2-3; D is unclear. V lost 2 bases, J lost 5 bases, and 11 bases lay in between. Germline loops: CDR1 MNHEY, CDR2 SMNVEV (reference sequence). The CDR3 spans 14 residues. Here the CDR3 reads CASSLMTGEDTQYF. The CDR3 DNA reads TGTGCCAGCAGTTTAATGACCGGTGAAGATACGCAGTATTTT.

The CDR3 bases are TGTGCCAGCAGTTACGGGTGGGGCTACACAGATACGCAGTATTTT. Residues: CASSYGWGYTDTQYF. The chain employs TRBV6-5 and TRBJ2-3; possible D gene TRBD1, 5 bases. The CDR3 runs to 15 residues. The germline V gene has CDR1 MNHEY and CDR2 SVGAGI. V was shortened by 2 bases and J by 2 bases, with 11 bases between the two germline ends.

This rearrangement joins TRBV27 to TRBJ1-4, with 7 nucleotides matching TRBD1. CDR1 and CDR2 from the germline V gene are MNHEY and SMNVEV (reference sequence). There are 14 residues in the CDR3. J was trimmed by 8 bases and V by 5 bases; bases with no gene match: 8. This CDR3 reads CASSPGQEGEKLFF. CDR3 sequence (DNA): TGTGCCAGCAGTCCCGGACAGGAGGGGGAAAAACTGTTTTTT.

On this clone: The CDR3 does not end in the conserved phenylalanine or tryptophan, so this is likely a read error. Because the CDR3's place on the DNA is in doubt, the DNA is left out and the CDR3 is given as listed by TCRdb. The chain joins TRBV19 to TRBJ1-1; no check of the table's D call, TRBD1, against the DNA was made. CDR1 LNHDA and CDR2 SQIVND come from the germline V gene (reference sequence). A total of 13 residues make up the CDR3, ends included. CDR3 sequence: CASSLTGQGAKKL.

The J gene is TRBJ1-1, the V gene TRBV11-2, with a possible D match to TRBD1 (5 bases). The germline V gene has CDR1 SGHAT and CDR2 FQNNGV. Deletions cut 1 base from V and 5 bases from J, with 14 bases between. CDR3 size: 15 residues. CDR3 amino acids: CASSLGLGVRTEAFF. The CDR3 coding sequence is TGTGCCAGCAGCTTAGGGCTGGGGGTTAGGACTGAAGCTTTCTTT.

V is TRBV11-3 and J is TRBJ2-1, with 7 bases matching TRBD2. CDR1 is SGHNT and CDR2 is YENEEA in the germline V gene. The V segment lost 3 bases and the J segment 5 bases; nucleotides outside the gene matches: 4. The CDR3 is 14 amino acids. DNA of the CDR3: TGTGCCAGCAGCTTTGCGCGGGAGAACAATGAGCAGTTCTTC. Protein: CASSFARENNEQFF.

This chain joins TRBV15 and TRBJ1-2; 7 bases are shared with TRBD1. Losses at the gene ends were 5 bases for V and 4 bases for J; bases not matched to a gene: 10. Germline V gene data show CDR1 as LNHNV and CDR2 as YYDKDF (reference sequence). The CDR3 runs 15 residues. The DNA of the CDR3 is TGTGCCACCAGCGGCCCTGGGACAGCTTCCTATGGCTACACCTTC. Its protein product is CATSGPGTASYGYTF.

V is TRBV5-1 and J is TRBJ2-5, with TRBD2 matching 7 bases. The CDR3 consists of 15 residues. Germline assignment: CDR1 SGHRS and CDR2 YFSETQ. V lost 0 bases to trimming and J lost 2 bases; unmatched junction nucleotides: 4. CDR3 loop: CASSLVASGQETQYF. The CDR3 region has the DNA TGCGCCAGCAGCTTGGTGGCTAGCGGACAAGAGACCCAGTACTTC.

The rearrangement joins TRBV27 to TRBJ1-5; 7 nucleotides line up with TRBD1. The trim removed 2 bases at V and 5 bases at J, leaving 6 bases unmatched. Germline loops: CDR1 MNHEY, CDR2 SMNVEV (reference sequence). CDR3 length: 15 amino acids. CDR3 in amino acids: CASSLGTAPDQPQHF. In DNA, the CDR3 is TGTGCCAGCAGTTTAGGGACAGCTCCTGATCAGCCCCAGCATTTT.

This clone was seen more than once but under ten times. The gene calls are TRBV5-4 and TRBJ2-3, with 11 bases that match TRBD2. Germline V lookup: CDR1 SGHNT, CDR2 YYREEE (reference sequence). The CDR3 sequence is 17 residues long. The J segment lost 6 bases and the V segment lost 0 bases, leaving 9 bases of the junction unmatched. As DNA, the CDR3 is TGTGCCAGCAGCTTGGGGTTAGCGGGAGGGCACGGGGATACGCAGTATTTT. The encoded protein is CASSLGLAGGHGDTQYF.

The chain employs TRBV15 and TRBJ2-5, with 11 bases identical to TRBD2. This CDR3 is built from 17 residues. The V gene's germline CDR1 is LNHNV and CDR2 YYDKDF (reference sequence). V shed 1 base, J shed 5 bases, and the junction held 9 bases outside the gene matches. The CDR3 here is CATSRGSGRAEGETQYF. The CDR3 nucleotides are TGTGCCACCAGCAGAGGTAGCGGGAGGGCCGAGGGGGAGACCCAGTACTTC.

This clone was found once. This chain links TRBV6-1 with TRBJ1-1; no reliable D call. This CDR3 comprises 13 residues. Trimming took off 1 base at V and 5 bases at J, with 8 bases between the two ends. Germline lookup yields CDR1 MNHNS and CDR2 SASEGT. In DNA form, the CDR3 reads TGTGCCAGCAGTGAAGAGAGAGGGACTGAAGCTTTCTTT. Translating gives CASSEERGTEAFF.

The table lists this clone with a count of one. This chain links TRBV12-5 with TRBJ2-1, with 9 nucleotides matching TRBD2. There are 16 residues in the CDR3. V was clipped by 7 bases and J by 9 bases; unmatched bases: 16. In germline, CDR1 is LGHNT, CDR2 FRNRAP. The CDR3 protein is CASALSWRGGFGEQFF. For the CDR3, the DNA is TGTGCTAGTGCCCTCTCGTGGCGGGGGGGGTTCGGTGAGCAGTTCTTC.

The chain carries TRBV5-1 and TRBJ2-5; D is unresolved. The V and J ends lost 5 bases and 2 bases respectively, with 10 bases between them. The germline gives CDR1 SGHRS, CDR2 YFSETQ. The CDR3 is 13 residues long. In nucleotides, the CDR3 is TGCGCCAGCAGTGAGGTGGGACAAGAGACCCAGTACTTC. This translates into CASSEVGQETQYF.

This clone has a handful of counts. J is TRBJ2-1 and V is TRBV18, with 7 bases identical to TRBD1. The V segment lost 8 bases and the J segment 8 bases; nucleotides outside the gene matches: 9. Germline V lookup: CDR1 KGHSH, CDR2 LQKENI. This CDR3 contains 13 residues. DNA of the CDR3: TGTGCCAGCCGCTGGACAGGCTTGGATGAGCAGTTCTTC. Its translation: CASRWTGLDEQFF.

CDR3 residues: CASSFGNYGYTF. As DNA, the CDR3 is TGTGCCAGCAGCTTCGGAAACTATGGCTACACCTTC. The chain carries TRBV5-4 and TRBJ1-2, with D uncertain. This CDR3 comprises 12 residues. Germline CDR1 is SGHNT and CDR2 is YYREEE (reference sequence). V dropped 2 bases and J dropped 2 bases, with 4 bases sitting between them. Complete variable domain (other parts from reference TRBV5-4 and TRBJ1-2): ETGVTQSPTHLIKTRGQQVTLRCSSQSGHNTVSWYQQALGQGPQFIFQYYREEENGRGNFPPRFSGLQFPNYSSELNVNALELDDSALYLCASSFGNYGYTFGSGTRLTVV.

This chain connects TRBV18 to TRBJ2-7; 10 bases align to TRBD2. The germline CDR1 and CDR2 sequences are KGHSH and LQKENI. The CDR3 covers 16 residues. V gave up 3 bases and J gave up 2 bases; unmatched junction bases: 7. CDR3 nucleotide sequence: TGTGCCAGCTCACCGAAAGGACTAGCGGAAACCTACGAGCAGTACTTC. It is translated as CASSPKGLAETYEQYF.

This CDR3 is CASSLGRTRPPADTQYF. The CDR3 DNA reads TGCGCCAGCAGCCTCGGAAGGACTCGTCCCCCGGCAGATACGCAGTATTTT. V gene TRBV4-1 combines with J gene TRBJ2-3; weak D call: TRBD2 (5 bases). Germline CDR1 is MGHRA and CDR2 is YSYEKL. With 4 bases removed from V and 4 bases from J, the gap between germline ends came to 21 bases. This CDR3 region has 17 residues.